A single sample gave rise to the 12 T cell receptor beta chains below, sequenced in a study of cytomegalovirus exposure and HLA in healthy donors. PCR involved 60 Vbeta and 13 Jbeta primers. Sequencing was performed with immunoSEQ multiplex PCR; in TCRdb, only in-frame clones are kept and a portion is missing. The table records 200,000 or so clones, about four fifths of them present only once. Sequencing was done on a sample of PBMCs. These receptors were taken from a woman in her 30s in good health and CMV-seropositive.

V gene TRBV5-1 combines with J gene TRBJ1-2; the match to TRBD1 covers 8 bases. CDR3 length: 14 residues. Trimming took 3 bases from V and 6 from J; bases not matched to a gene: 7. Germline-derived CDR1 and CDR2 are SGHRS and YFSETQ. CDR3 region: CASSSGGQDHGYTF. CDR3 nucleotides: TGCGCCAGCAGCTCCGGGGGACAGGACCATGGCTACACCTTC.

V is TRBV28 and J is TRBJ1-5; no definite D call. The CDR3 is 11 residues long. Looked up from germline, CDR1 is MDHEN and CDR2 is SYDVKM. V lost 3 bases to trimming and J lost 12 bases, with 9 bases between them. CDR3 in amino acids: CASSFGRYQHF. In nucleotides, the CDR3 is TGTGCCAGCAGTTTTGGCCGTTACCAGCATTTT.

The rearrangement links TRBV7-2 to TRBJ2-3; 10 positions match TRBD1. This CDR3 contains 18 residues. Unmatched junction bases numbered 13, after V lost 1 base and J lost 6 bases. CDR1 and CDR2 (germline): SGHTA, FQGNSA. The CDR3 bases are TGTGCCAGCAGCTTAGGCGACAGGGGGCGTGTTAGGGTGGATACGCAGTATTTT. Residues: CASSLGDRGRVRVDTQYF.

This chain uses TRBV2 with TRBJ1-2; unclear D gene. The CDR3 consists of 13 residues. CDR1 is SNHLY, CDR2 FYNNEI, per germline. Trimming took off 3 bases at V and 8 bases at J, with 13 bases between the two ends. CDR3 DNA: TGTGCCAGCAGTGATTTTCCTTCGGGGGGCTACACCTTC. Its protein is CASSDFPSGGYTF.

The chain is built from TRBV6-5 and TRBJ1-5, with D perhaps TRBD1 (5 bases). The V end lost 6 bases, the J end lost 1 base, and 10 bases lay between the germline ends. This CDR3 is built from 14 residues. CDR1 is MNHEY, CDR2 SVGAGI, per germline. The CDR3 is CASSTRGSNQPQHF. In nucleotides, the CDR3 is TGTGCCAGCAGCACCCGGGGGAGCAATCAGCCCCAGCATTTT.

This clone was detected only once. The chain combines TRBV5-4 with TRBJ2-6; TRBD1 aligns across 7 bases. Unmatched junction bases numbered 11, after V lost 2 bases and J lost 0 bases. The CDR3 length is 19 residues. From germline, CDR1 is SGHNT and CDR2 YYREEE (reference sequence). CDR3 DNA sequence: TGTGCCAGCAGCTTCTCTCGTCCGGGACAGCTCTCTGGGGCCAACGTCCTGACTTTC. This encodes CASSFSRPGQLSGANVLTF.

The chain has TRBV4-1 and TRBJ2-7, with 11 positions matching TRBD2. The V segment lost 3 bases and the J segment 2 bases; nucleotides outside the gene matches: 12. CDR1 is MGHRA, CDR2 YSYEKL, per germline. The CDR3 is made up of 18 amino acids. The CDR3 DNA reads as TGCGCCAGCAGCCAGGGACTAGCGGCAGATATATTAACCTACGAGCAGTACTTC. Amino acids: CASSQGLAADILTYEQYF.

This rearrangement joins TRBV6-6 to TRBJ2-1, with TRBD2 matching 12 bases. This CDR3 region has 14 residues. The V and J ends lost 4 bases and 8 bases, in that order; junction bases with no gene match: 3. Germline values: CDR1 MNHNY, CDR2 SVGAGI (reference sequence). The chain's CDR3 is CASSFLAGGDEQFF. The CDR3 nucleotides are TGTGCCAGCAGTTTCCTAGCGGGAGGGGATGAGCAGTTCTTC.

This clone was detected only once. The V gene is TRBV9, the J gene TRBJ2-2; no reliable D call. There are 14 residues in the CDR3. The V end was cut by 0 bases, the J end by 1 base, with 4 bases between. Germline CDR1 is SGDLS and CDR2 is YYNGEE. The CDR3: CASSVGGNTGELFF. The CDR3 nucleotides are TGTGCCAGCAGCGTAGGAGGGAACACCGGGGAGCTGTTTTTT.

This chain connects TRBV2 to TRBJ2-3, with D perhaps matching TRBD1 (5 bases). The germline V gene has CDR1 SNHLY and CDR2 FYNNEI. V was shortened by 6 bases and J by 2 bases, with 18 bases between the two germline ends. The CDR3 has 16 amino acids. CDR3 region: CASRQGRSANTDTQYF. The CDR3 DNA follows: TGTGCCAGCAGGCAGGGCCGATCCGCCAACACAGATACGCAGTATTTT.

This chain uses TRBV4-1 with TRBJ1-4; 9 nucleotides match TRBD1. CDR1 and CDR2 (germline): MGHRA, YSYEKL. V gave up 2 bases and J gave up 8 bases; unmatched junction bases: 18. The CDR3 runs 19 residues. This CDR3 reads CASSQYIPGQGRIGEKLFF. Here the CDR3 DNA reads TGCGCCAGCAGCCAATACATTCCGGGACAGGGACGAATTGGGGAAAAACTGTTTTTT.

The chain employs TRBV10-2 and TRBJ1-1; 8 nucleotides align to TRBD1. The CDR3 covers 11 residues. V gave up 6 bases and J gave up 11 bases; unmatched junction bases: 5. CDR1 and CDR2 (germline): WSHSY, SAAADI. The CDR3 reads CASRTQGEAFF. The DNA of the CDR3 is TGCGCCAGCAGGACACAGGGGGAGGCTTTCTTT.